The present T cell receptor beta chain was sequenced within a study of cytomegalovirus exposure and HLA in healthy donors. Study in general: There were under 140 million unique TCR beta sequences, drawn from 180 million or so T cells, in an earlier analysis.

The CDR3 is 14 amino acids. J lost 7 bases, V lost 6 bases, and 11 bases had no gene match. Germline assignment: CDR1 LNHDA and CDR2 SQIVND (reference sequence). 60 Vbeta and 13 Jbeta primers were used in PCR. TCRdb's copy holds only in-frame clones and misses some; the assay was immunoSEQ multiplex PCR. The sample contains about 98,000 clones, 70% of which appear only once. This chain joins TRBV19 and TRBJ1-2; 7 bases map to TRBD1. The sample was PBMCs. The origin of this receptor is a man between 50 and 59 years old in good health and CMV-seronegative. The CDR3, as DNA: TGTGCCAGTAGCACCCCAGACAGGGCGATTGGCTACACCTTC. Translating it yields CASSTPDRAIGYTF.